Presented here are 24 T cell receptor beta chains from one specimen sequenced in a study of CD8+CD57+ T cells in acquired aplastic anemia. Flow cytometry had shown expanded CD8+CD57+ cells in the patients chosen for sequencing. Profiling of TCR beta VDJ combinations and CDR3 sequences used genomic DNA as template. TCRdb re-derived calls from the reads in MiXCR, one entry per CDR3 protein. The profile shows under 500,000 distinct CDR3 sequences, roughly a third of them singletons. Sequencing used sorted CD4+, CD8+, or CD8+CD57+ T cells (not recorded which) from PBMCs. These receptors all come from a human donor with aplastic anemia.

This clonotype was seen ten or more times. The chain links TRBV29-1 to TRBJ2-5; TRBD1 aligns across 11 bases. CDR3 length: 14 residues. After removal of 6 bases from V and 2 bases from J, the junction contained 5 bases not matched to a gene. CDR1 is SQVTM and CDR2 is ANQGSEA in the germline V gene. The CDR3 sequence: CSVRDRGSQETQYF. The DNA of the CDR3 is TGCAGCGTGCGGGACAGGGGGAGTCAAGAGACCCAGTACTTC.

The chain carries TRBV7-3 and TRBJ2-3, with D tentatively TRBD1 or TRBD2 (5 bases each). CDR1 SGHTA and CDR2 FQGTGA come from the germline V gene. V was trimmed by 0 bases and J by 2 bases, leaving 6 bases between them. CDR3 length: 14 amino acids. Here the CDR3 reads CASSLTGTTDTQYF. The CDR3 nucleotides are TGTGCCAGCAGCTTAACCGGGACCACAGATACGCAGTATTTT.

This clonotype appeared once. The rearrangement links TRBV5-1 to TRBJ2-2; a possible D gene is TRBD2 (7 bases). The CDR3 runs 17 residues. Per the germline V gene, CDR1 is SGHRS and CDR2 is YFSETQ. V lost 2 bases, J lost 5 bases, and 19 bases lay in between. Here the CDR3 reads CASSFRGATTRTGELFF. The CDR3 coding sequence is TGCGCCAGCAGCTTTCGGGGGGCGACAACTCGGACCGGGGAGCTGTTTTTT.

The V call is TRBV20-1, the J call TRBJ1-1; the D is unclear. Per the germline V gene, CDR1 is DFQATT and CDR2 is SNEGSKA (reference sequence). Between the trimmed V and J ends, which lost 3 bases and 0 bases, there was a span of 14 bases. The length of the CDR3 is 15 residues. This chain's CDR3 is CSARRRETMNTEAFF. CDR3 DNA: TGCAGTGCTAGGAGGAGGGAAACCATGAACACTGAAGCTTTCTTT.

The V call is TRBV11-2, the J call TRBJ2-7; 15 nucleotides match TRBD2. With 4 bases clipped from V and 4 bases from J, the junction kept 5 bases outside the gene matches. This CDR3 comprises 16 residues. Germline loops: CDR1 SGHAT, CDR2 FQNNGV. The CDR3 nucleotides read TGTGCCAGCAGCTCGCGGACTAGCGGGGGGGCGTACGAGCAGTACTTC. Protein: CASSSRTSGGAYEQYF.

This chain uses TRBV12-5 with TRBJ1-2, with 9 bases identical to TRBD1. Looked up from germline, CDR1 is LGHNT and CDR2 is FRNRAP. CDR3 length: 15 amino acids. Trimming at V came to 6 bases and at J to 6 bases, leaving 11 bases not matched to a gene. CDR3 in amino acids: CASGRPGTGSNGYTF. For the CDR3, the DNA is TGTGCTAGTGGCCGCCCCGGGACAGGGAGTAATGGCTACACCTTC.

There are a few counts of this clonotype. The chain uses TRBV10-2 and TRBJ2-5; 8 nucleotides agree with TRBD2. After removal of 7 bases from V and 1 base from J, the junction contained 14 bases not matched to a gene. Germline-derived CDR1 and CDR2 are WSHSY and SAAADI. CDR3 length equals 17 residues. For the CDR3, the DNA is TGCGCCAGCAACCCGGGAGGGTTAGCGGGTCCCCAAGAGACCCAGTACTTC. It yields the protein CASNPGGLAGPQETQYF.

On this clonotype: A read error may produce the germline difference seen at one junction end. This rearrangement joins TRBV10-3 to TRBJ2-1, with D perhaps TRBD1 (6 bases). Germline V gene sequence: CDR1 ENHRY, CDR2 SYGVKD. The CDR3 is made up of 16 amino acids. The CDR3 DNA sequence: TGTGCCATCAGTGAGTCGAAAGGTGGACAGTACGATGAGCAATTCTTC. Its protein product is CAISESKGGQYDEQFF.

This clonotype has a handful of counts. The CDR3 region is CASSEALPARDTQYF. Written as DNA, the CDR3 is TGTGCCAGCAGTGAAGCGCTTCCGGCACGAGATACGCAGTATTTT. V gene TRBV6-1 combines with J gene TRBJ2-3; D call uncertain. The ends were cut back, 0 bases at V and 5 bases at J, with 12 bases in the middle. In germline, CDR1 is MNHNS, CDR2 SASEGT. The CDR3 covers 15 residues.

This clonotype was picked up many times. J is TRBJ1-2 and V is TRBV14; D not resolved. The germline V gene has CDR1 SGHDN and CDR2 FVKESK. This CDR3 contains 13 residues. The V gene lost 3 bases and the J gene lost 4 bases, with 9 bases spanning the gap. DNA for the CDR3: TGTGCCAGCAGCCAGCGGCTGCTCTATGGCTACACCTTC. This translates into CASSQRLLYGYTF.

The chain employs TRBV10-3 and TRBJ2-7; 7 bases match TRBD1. The CDR3 has 19 amino acids. Germline-derived CDR1 and CDR2 are ENHRY and SYGVKD. After removal of 0 bases from V and 2 bases from J, the junction contained 16 bases not matched to a gene. Here the CDR3 reads CAISESETGWADYAYEQYF. In nucleotides, the CDR3 is TGTGCCATCAGTGAGTCGGAGACAGGGTGGGCAGATTATGCCTACGAGCAGTACTTC.

This clonotype was detected ten times or more. The chain links TRBV29-1 to TRBJ2-7, with a possible D match to TRBD2 (6 bases). CDR1 and CDR2 from the germline V gene are SQVTM and ANQGSEA. The V gene lost 7 bases and the J gene lost 0 bases, with 10 bases spanning the gap. The CDR3 totals 12 residues. The CDR3 loop is CSGGGDSYEQYF. CDR3 in DNA: TGCAGCGGGGGCGGGGACTCCTACGAGCAGTACTTC.

A note on this clonotype: With a much larger clone just one base away, this may be a read error. This chain joins TRBV24-1 and TRBJ2-7; 8 bases are a match to TRBD2. Germline CDR1 and CDR2: KGHDR and SFDVKD. The ends lost 4 bases at V and 4 bases at J; junction bases unmatched: 8. CDR3 size: 15 residues. The CDR3 here is CATSDMTSVRYEQYF. The CDR3 region has the DNA TGTGCCACCAGTGACATGACTAGCGTTCGGTACGAGCAGTACTTC.

V gene TRBV30 combines with J gene TRBJ2-7; D assignment may be TRBD1 or TRBD2 (5 bases each). V was cut by 7 bases and J by 3 bases, with 22 bases left in between. The CDR3 runs 15 residues. The germline V gene encodes CDR1 GTSNPN and CDR2 SVGIG (reference sequence). CDR3 sequence (DNA): TGTGCCTACCGAGGGGCAGGTAAGGATTACTACGAGCAGTACTTC. Encoded protein: CAYRGAGKDYYEQYF.

Turning to this clonotype: This clone may be a read error of a much larger clone one base away. The chain carries TRBV2 and TRBJ2-5; the D is unclear. The CDR3 sequence is 13 residues long. Germline CDR1 reads SNHLY; CDR2 reads FYNNEI. Trimming took off 7 bases at V and 6 bases at J, with 15 bases between the two ends. The CDR3 here is CASKPSREKTQYF. CDR3 coding DNA: TGTGCCAGCAAGCCCTCCCGAGAAAAGACCCAGTACTTC.

The chain employs TRBV7-9 and TRBJ2-7, with 8 bases lining up with TRBD1. Trimming took 0 bases from V and 6 from J; bases not matched to a gene: 4. This CDR3 comprises 14 residues. In germline, CDR1 is SEHNR, CDR2 FQNEAQ (reference sequence). CDR3 nucleotides: TGTGCCAGCAGCTTAGCAGTCAGGGGGCGCGAGCAGTACTTC. Its translation is CASSLAVRGREQYF.

The J gene is TRBJ1-2, the V gene TRBV24-1, with 11 bases lining up with TRBD1. The trim removed 9 bases at V and 6 bases at J, leaving 8 bases unmatched. The CDR3 contains 14 residues. The germline gives CDR1 KGHDR, CDR2 SFDVKD. Here the CDR3 reads CATPGQGVGHGYTF. CDR3 nucleotide sequence: TGTGCCACCCCGGGACAGGGGGTTGGACATGGCTACACCTTC.

The V gene is TRBV5-1, the J gene TRBJ1-1, with 7 positions matching TRBD1. V dropped 5 bases and J dropped 0; count of bases not matched to a gene: 7. This CDR3 region has 15 residues. In germline, CDR1 is SGHRS, CDR2 YFSETQ. The CDR3 DNA reads as TGCGCCAGCAGGCGGGGGACAGCCTTGAACACTGAAGCTTTCTTT. Translating it yields CASRRGTALNTEAFF.

The sample holds many counts of this clonotype. V is TRBV6-5 and J is TRBJ1-2; possibly TRBD1 for D (5 bases). The V gene's germline CDR1 is MNHEY and CDR2 SVGAGI. The V gene lost 1 base and the J gene lost 8 bases, with 11 bases spanning the gap. The CDR3 is 13 residues long. CDR3 coding DNA: TGTGCCAGCAGTTACTTGGGGGAGTCCGGCTACACCTTC. Translated: CASSYLGESGYTF.

A note on this clonotype: An end of the junction differs from the germline gene, which may be a read error. The chain recombines TRBV3-1 with TRBJ2-7; D gene ambiguous. This CDR3 spans 13 amino acids. Germline lookup yields CDR1 LGHDT and CDR2 YNNKEL (reference sequence). The CDR3 here is CASGQSSVLVQYF. The CDR3 nucleotides read TGTGCCAGCGGCCAATCATCGGTTCTAGTTCAGTACTTC.

This clonotype was seen at least ten times. The chain combines TRBV2 with TRBJ1-3; unclear D gene. The CDR3 contains 16 residues. In germline, CDR1 is SNHLY, CDR2 FYNNEI. Trimming took 8 bases from V and 0 from J, leaving 17 bases between them. For the CDR3, the DNA is TGTGCCAGCGGAAGGACGGACTCGACCTCTGGAAACACCATATATTTT. This codes for CASGRTDSTSGNTIYF.

The CDR3 nucleotides read TGTGCCTGGAGTGTTGGAGGGTTGACGAATGAGCAGTTCTTC. This sequence encodes CAWSVGGLTNEQFF. V usage is TRBV30 and J usage is TRBJ2-1, with D possibly matching TRBD2 (6 bases). The CDR3 extends over 14 amino acids. Germline-derived CDR1 and CDR2 are GTSNPN and SVGIG (reference sequence). V was cut by 0 bases and J by 7 bases, with 13 bases left in between.

J is TRBJ2-3 and V is TRBV5-4, with TRBD1 matching 7 bases. CDR1 SGHNT and CDR2 YYREEE come from the germline V gene (reference sequence). CDR3 length: 16 residues. V dropped 0 bases and J dropped 1; count of bases not matched to a gene: 5. The DNA of the CDR3 is TGTGCCAGCAGCTTGGCCAAAGGACAGGGCACAGATACGCAGTATTTT. Protein: CASSLAKGQGTDTQYF. Full variable domain (outside the CDR3, taken from reference TRBV5-4 and TRBJ2-3): ETGVTQSPTHLIKTRGQQVTLRCSSQSGHNTVSWYQQALGQGPQFIFQYYREEENGRGNFPPRFSGLQFPNYSSELNVNALELDDSALYLCASSLAKGQGTDTQYFGPGTRLTVL.

Comments on this clonotype: Just one base apart from a much larger clone, this may be a read error. Lacking the conserved final phenylalanine or tryptophan, this CDR3 likely reflects a read error. This rearrangement joins TRBV7-3 to TRBJ1-2, with TRBD1 matching over 8 bases. CDR3 length equals 15 residues. CDR1 and CDR2 from the germline V gene are SGHTA and FQGTGA. The trim removed 5 bases at V and 8 bases at J, leaving 13 bases unmatched. The CDR3 spells CASSDRQGPALGYTS. The CDR3 region has the DNA TGTGCCAGCAGCGATCGACAGGGGCCCGCCTTGGGCTACACCTCC.